Listed below are T cell receptor beta chains from one sample, sequenced in a study of CXCR3-negative and CXCR3-positive naive CD8 T cells. TCRdb re-called the 5' RACE reads; every CDR3 protein appears as one record, without DNA. This sample contains under 7,500 distinct CDR3 sequences. Sequencing was carried out using naive CXCR3- CD8+ T cells from blood. The source is a human donor in good health. Some clones in this sample may be carry-over from other donors' samples. Both conserved end residues are part of each CDR3. Where a row states a size, it is once, few, many or the class of an expanded clone; other rows omit it.

length: 16; V: TRBV3-1; size: NA; J: TRBJ2-7; CDR3: CASSPGVLAVSYEQYF
length: 16; V: TRBV11-3; size: NA; J: TRBJ2-2; CDR3: CASSLGATENTGELFF
length: 15; V: TRBV7-6; size: NA; J: TRBJ2-2; CDR3: CACHAPGQNTGELFF
length: 14; V: TRBV5-6; size: NA; J: TRBJ1-5; CDR3: CASSFGTVNQPQHF
length: 13; V: TRBV23-1; size: NA; J: TRBJ2-5; CDR3: CASSLPAQETQYF
length: 15; V: TRBV3-1; size: NA; J: TRBJ2-7; CDR3: CASSQGAGAGYEQYF
length: 12; V: TRBV7-6; size: NA; J: TRBJ2-1; CDR3: CASSFGYNEQFF
length: 14; V: TRBV29-1; size: medium-sized; J: TRBJ2-3; CDR3: CSVDQGALTDTQYF
length: 14; V: TRBV15; size: medium-sized; J: TRBJ2-7; CDR3: CATSSGQGFNEQYF
length: 13; V: TRBV29-1; size: medium-sized; J: TRBJ2-7; CDR3: CSVAGTGKNEQYF
length: 14; V: TRBV29-1; size: medium-sized; J: TRBJ2-7; CDR3: CSVVGQISSYEQYF
length: 14; V: TRBV9; size: NA; J: TRBJ2-3; CDR3: CASSDPTSTDTQYF
length: 17; V: TRBV7-6; size: medium-sized; J: TRBJ2-1; CDR3: CASSRGLAGGRSNEQFF
length: 13; V: TRBV29-1; size: NA; J: TRBJ2-5; CDR3: CSVCLLAGETQYF
length: 15; V: TRBV7-6; size: medium-sized; J: TRBJ1-3; CDR3: CASSPSGPAGNTIYF
length: 13; V: TRBV27; size: NA; J: TRBJ2-7; CDR3: CASSYAKDYEQYF
length: 14; V: TRBV29-1; size: NA; J: TRBJ2-2; CDR3: CSVVVSMRPGELFF
length: 17; V: TRBV28; size: NA; J: TRBJ2-7; CDR3: CASLGLLTDRGPYEQYF
length: 17; V: TRBV19; size: NA; J: TRBJ2-1; CDR3: CASSIKGGRSSYNEQFF
length: 14; V: TRBV6-5; size: medium-sized; J: TRBJ1-1; CDR3: CASTGWDRVTEAFF
length: 14; V: TRBV3-1; size: NA; J: TRBJ2-3; CDR3: CASSQDTSTDTQYF
length: 14; V: TRBV12-3/TRBV12-4; size: NA; J: TRBJ2-1; CDR3: CASSFLDSYNEQFF
length: 12; V: TRBV28; size: medium-sized; J: TRBJ2-3; CDR3: CASSLGEDTQYF
length: 14; V: TRBV7-9; size: medium-sized; J: TRBJ2-5; CDR3: CASSSGQGQETQYF
length: 16; V: TRBV10-1; size: NA; J: TRBJ2-1; CDR3: CASSGLSGQWGNEQFF
length: 14; V: TRBV5-5; size: NA; J: TRBJ2-3; CDR3: CASGIGGGADTQYF
length: 14; V: TRBV29-1; size: NA; J: TRBJ2-1; CDR3: CSVASGSSYNEQFF
length: 14; V: TRBV5-1; size: medium-sized; J: TRBJ2-7; CDR3: CASSPGQGRDEQYF
length: 17; V: TRBV7-3; size: NA; J: TRBJ2-1; CDR3: CASSLSQGLSSYNEQFF
length: 14; V: TRBV13; size: NA; J: TRBJ2-2; CDR3: CASRGQSDTGELLF
length: 13; V: TRBV5-1; size: NA; J: TRBJ2-7; CDR3: CASSVGVSYEQYF
length: 14; V: TRBV5-1; size: NA; J: TRBJ2-7; CDR3: CASSLARDSYEQYF
length: 17; V: TRBV21-1; size: NA; J: TRBJ1-2; CDR3: CASSKGHKTKGIYGYTF
length: 16; V: TRBV7-9; size: NA; J: TRBJ2-7; CDR3: CASSLAGPLSSYEQYF
length: 17; V: TRBV28; size: NA; J: TRBJ2-5; CDR3: CASSLPYGTSGQETQYF
length: 13; V: TRBV29-1; size: NA; J: TRBJ2-2; CDR3: CSVEDSPTGELFF
length: 14; V: TRBV19; size: medium-sized; J: TRBJ2-7; CDR3: CASSSAETSGEQYF
length: 12; V: TRBV29-1; size: NA; J: TRBJ1-1; CDR3: CSVEAGLTEAFF